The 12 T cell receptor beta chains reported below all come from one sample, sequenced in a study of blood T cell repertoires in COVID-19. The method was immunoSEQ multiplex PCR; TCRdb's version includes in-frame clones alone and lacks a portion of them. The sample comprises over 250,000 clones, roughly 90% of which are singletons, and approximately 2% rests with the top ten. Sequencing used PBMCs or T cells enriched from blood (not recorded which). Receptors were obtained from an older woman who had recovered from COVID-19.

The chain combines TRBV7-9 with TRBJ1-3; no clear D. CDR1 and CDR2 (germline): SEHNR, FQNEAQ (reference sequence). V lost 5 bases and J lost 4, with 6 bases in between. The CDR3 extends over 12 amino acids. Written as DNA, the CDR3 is TGTGCCAGCAGCCCGCAGGGAAACACCATATATTTT. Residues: CASSPQGNTIYF.

The CDR3 loop reads CAWGREGNQPQHF. The CDR3 region has the DNA TGTGCCTGGGGTAGAGAAGGCAATCAGCCCCAGCATTTT. The V and J genes are TRBV30 and TRBJ1-5; D unresolved. The CDR3 is made up of 13 amino acids. V shed 5 bases and J shed 2 bases, with 10 bases lying between them. The germline V gene has CDR1 GTSNPN and CDR2 SVGIG (reference sequence).

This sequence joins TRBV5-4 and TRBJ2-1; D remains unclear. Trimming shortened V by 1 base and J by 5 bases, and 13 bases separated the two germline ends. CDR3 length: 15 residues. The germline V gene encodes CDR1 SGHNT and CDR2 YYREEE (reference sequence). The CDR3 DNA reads TGTGCCAGCAGCTTGAGCCGGGTATGGGACAATGAGCAGTTCTTC. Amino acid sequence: CASSLSRVWDNEQFF.

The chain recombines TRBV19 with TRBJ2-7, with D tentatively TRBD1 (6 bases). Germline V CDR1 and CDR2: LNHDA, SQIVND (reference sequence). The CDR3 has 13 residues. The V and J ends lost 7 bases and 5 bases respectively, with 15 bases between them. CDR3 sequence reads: CASKKGEMDEQYF. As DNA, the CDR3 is TGTGCCAGTAAGAAGGGGGAAATGGACGAGCAGTACTTC.

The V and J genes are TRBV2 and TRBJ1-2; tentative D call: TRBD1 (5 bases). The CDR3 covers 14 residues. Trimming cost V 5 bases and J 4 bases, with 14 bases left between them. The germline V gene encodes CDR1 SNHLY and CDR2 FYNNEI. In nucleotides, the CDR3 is TGTGCCAGCAGTCAATCGACAGAAGTCTATGGCTACACCTTC. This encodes CASSQSTEVYGYTF.

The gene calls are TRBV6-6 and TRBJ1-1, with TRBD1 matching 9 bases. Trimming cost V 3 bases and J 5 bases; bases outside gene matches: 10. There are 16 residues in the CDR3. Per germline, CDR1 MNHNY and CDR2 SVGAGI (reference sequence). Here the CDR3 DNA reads TGTGCCAGCAGTTATGGACAGGGGAGCTTGGGGACTGAAGCTTTCTTT. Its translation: CASSYGQGSLGTEAFF.

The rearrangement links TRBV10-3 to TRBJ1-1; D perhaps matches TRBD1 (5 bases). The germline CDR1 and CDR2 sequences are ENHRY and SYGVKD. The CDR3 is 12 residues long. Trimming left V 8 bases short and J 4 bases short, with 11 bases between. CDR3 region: CAICGAGTEAFF. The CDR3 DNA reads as TGTGCCATCTGTGGGGCGGGCACTGAAGCTTTCTTT.

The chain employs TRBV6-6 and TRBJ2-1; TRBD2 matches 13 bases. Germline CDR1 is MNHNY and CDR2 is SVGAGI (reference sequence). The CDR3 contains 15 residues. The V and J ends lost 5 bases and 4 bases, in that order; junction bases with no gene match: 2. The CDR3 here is CASSALAGGYNEQFF. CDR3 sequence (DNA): TGTGCCAGCAGTGCACTAGCGGGGGGGTACAATGAGCAGTTCTTC.

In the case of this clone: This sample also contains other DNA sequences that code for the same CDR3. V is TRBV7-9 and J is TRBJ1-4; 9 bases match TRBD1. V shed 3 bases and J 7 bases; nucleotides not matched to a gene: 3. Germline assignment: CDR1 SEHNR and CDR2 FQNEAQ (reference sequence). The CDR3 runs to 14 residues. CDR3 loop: CASSLGQGGEKLFF. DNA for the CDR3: TGTGCCAGCAGCTTGGGACAGGGTGGTGAAAAACTGTTTTTT.

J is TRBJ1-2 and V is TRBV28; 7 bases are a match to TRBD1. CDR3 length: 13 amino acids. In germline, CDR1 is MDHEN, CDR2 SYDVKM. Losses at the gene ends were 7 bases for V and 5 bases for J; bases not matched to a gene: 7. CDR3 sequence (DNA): TGTGCCAGCACCTTTAACAGGGGTTATGGCTACACCTTC. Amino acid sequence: CASTFNRGYGYTF.

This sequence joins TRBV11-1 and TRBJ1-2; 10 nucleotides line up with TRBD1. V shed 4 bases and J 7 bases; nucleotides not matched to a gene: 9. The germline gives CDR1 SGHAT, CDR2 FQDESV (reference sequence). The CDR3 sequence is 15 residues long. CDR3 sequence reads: CASSSPGQGNRGYTF. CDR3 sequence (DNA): TGTGCCAGCAGCTCACCGGGACAGGGGAATCGTGGCTACACCTTC.

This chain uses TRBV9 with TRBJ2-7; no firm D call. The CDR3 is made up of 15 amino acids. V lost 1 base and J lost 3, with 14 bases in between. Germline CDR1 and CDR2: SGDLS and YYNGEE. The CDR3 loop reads CASSVTAGEYYEQYF. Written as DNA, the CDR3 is TGTGCCAGCAGCGTAACCGCCGGAGAGTACTACGAGCAGTACTTC.